This T cell receptor beta chain is drawn from a study of glioma-infiltrating T cells. V lost 1 base, J lost 6 bases, and 6 bases stayed unmatched. Looked up from germline, CDR1 is SQVTM and CDR2 is ANQGSEA. This CDR3 has 15 amino acids. Whole-study findings and limits: Tissue-blood divergence was below expectation in non-neoplastic patients, above in gliomas. Tissue and blood shared very few CDR3 sequences.

Amplification of TCR alpha and beta CDR3 regions from RNA used iRepertoire nested multiplex PCR. Tissue mRNA or PBMC total RNA, roughly 85-450 ng, went into one-step reverse transcription and amplification. MiXCR was run by TCRdb on the multiplex PCR reads, yielding one entry per CDR3 protein. This sample has roughly 200,000 distinct CDR3 sequences, with about 32% found just once. Notes on this clonotype: The antigen is unknown.

The chain employs TRBV29-1 and TRBJ1-4; 9 nucleotides match TRBD1. The clonotype was recovered from a human donor with low-grade glioma or glioblastoma, undergoing nonglioma brain surgery, or in good health (not recorded which). Sequencing used glioma tissue, nonneoplastic brain tissue, or PBMCs (not recorded which). DNA of the CDR3: TGCAGCGTTGAAGGCTCCCGGGACAGGGATGAAAAACTGTTTTTT. This translates into CSVEGSRDRDEKLFF.